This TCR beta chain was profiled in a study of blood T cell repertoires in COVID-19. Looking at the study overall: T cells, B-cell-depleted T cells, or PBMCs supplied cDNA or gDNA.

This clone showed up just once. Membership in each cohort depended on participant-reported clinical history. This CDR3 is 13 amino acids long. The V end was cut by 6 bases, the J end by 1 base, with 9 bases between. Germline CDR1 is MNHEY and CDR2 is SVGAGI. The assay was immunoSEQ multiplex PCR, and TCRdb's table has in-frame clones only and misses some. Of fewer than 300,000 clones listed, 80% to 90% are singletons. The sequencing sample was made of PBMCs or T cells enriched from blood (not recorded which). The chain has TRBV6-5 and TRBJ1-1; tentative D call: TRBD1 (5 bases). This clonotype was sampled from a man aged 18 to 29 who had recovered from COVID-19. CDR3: CASRLTANTEAFF. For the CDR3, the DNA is TGTGCCAGCAGGTTGACAGCGAACACTGAAGCTTTCTTT.